This TCR beta chain was profiled in a study of blood T cells in healthy people across ages. A J-beta primer mix and a sample-barcoded 5' primer were used in a second PCR of about 7 to 12 cycles. TCRdb reprocessed the 5' RACE reads with MiXCR, giving one entry per CDR3 protein. This table has around 580,000 distinct CDR3 sequences, 45% to 55% appearing once. The CDR3 is 14 amino acids. Germline assignment: CDR1 SGHDT and CDR2 YYEEEE. V lost 4 bases to trimming and J lost 10 bases, with 19 bases between them. Sequenced sample: blood. The source is a man older than 75 in good health. The chain couples TRBV5-6 to TRBJ2-3; D gene uncertain. The CDR3 reads CASSPSPNTSAQYF. The CDR3 nucleotides read TGTGCCAGCAGCCCTAGTCCGAACACCAGCGCGCAGTATTTT.